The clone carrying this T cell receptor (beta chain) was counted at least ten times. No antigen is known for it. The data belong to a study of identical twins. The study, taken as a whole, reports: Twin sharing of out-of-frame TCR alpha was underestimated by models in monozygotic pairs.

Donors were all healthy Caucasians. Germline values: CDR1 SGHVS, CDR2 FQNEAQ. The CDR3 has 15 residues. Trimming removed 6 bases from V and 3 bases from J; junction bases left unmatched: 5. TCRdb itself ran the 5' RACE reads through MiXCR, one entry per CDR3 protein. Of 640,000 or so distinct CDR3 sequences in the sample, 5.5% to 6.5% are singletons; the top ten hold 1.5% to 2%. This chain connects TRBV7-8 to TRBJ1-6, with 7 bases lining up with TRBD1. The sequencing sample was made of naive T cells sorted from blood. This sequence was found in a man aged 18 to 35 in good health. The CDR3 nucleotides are TGTGCCAGCAGGCAAACAGGGGACTATAATTCACCCCTCCACTTT. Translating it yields CASRQTGDYNSPLHF.